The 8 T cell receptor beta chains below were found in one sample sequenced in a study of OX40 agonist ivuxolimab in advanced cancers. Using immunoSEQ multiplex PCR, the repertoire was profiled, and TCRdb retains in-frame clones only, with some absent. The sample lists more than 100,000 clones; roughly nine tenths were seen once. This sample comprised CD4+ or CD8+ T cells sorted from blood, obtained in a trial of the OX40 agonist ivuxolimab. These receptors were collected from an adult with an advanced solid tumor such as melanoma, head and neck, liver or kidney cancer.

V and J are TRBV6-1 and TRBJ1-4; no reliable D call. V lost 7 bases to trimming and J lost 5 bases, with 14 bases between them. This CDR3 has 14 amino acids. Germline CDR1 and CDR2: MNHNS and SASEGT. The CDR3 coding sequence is TGTGCCAGCAATTCAGGCGGGCAGAATGAAAAACTGTTTTTT. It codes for CASNSGGQNEKLFF.

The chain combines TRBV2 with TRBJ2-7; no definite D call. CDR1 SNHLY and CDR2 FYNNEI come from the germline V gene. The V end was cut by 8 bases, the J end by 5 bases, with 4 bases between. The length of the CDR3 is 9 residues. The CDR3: CASLNEQYF. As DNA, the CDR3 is TGTGCCAGCTTAAACGAGCAGTACTTC.

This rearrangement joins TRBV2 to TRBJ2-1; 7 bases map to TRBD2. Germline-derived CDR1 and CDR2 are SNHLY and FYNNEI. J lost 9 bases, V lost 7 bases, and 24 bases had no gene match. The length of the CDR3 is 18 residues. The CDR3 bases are TGTGCCAGCAATGTATTGGGGGGGAACGCCCTCTCGGTCGGTGAGCAGTTCTTC. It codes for CASNVLGGNALSVGEQFF.

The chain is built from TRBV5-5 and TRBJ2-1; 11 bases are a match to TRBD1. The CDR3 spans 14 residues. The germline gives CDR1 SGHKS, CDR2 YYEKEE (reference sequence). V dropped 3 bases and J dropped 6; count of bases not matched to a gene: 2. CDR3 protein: CASSYGQGANEQFF. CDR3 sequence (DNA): TGTGCCAGCAGCTACGGACAGGGGGCCAATGAGCAGTTCTTC.

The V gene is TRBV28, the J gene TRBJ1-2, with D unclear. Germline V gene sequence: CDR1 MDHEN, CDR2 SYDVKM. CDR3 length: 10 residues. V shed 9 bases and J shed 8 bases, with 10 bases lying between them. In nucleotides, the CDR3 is TGTGCCAGTTGGTTAGTCGGCTACACCTTC. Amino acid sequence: CASWLVGYTF.

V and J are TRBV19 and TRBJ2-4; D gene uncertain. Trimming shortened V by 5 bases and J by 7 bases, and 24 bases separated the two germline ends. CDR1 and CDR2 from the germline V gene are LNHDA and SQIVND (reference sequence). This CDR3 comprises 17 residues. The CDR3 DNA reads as TGTGCCAGTAGTCCCATGACTGAGGCCCCAAGACGGAACATTCAGTACTTC. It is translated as CASSPMTEAPRRNIQYF. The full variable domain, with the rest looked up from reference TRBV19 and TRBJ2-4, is DGGITQSPKYLFRKEGQNVTLSCEQNLNHDAMYWYRQDPGQGLRLIYYSQIVNDFQKGDIAEGYSVSREKKESFPLTVTSAQKNPTAFYLCASSPMTEAPRRNIQYFGAGTRLSVL.

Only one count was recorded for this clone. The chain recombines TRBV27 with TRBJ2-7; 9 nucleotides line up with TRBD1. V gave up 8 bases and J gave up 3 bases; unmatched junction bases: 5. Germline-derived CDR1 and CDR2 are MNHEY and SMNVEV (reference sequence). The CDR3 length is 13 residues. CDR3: CASRQDRGYEQYF. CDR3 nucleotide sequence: TGTGCCAGCCGCCAGGACAGGGGCTACGAGCAGTACTTC.

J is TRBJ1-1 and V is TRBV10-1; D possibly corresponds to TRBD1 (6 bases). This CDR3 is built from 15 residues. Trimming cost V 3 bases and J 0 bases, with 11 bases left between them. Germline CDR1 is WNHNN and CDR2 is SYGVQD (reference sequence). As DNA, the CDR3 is TGCGCCAGCAGTGACAGGGGAAAAATGAACACTGAAGCTTTCTTT. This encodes CASSDRGKMNTEAFF.